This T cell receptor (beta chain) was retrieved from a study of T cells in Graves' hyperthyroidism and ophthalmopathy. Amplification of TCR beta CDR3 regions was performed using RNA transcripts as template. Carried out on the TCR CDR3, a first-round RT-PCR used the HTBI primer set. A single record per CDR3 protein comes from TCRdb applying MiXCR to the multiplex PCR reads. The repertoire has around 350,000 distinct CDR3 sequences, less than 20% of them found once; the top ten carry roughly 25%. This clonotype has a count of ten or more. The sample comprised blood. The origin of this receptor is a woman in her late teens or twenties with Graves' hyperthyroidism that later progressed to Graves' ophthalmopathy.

CDR3 protein: CASSFGLPHNEQFF. For the CDR3, the DNA is TGTGCCAGCAGTTTTGGTCTTCCCCACAATGAGCAGTTCTTC. The V call is TRBV28, the J call TRBJ2-1; D unresolved. Germline V gene lookup returns CDR1 MDHEN and CDR2 SYDVKM. This CDR3 has 14 residues. Trimming shortened V by 3 bases and J by 5 bases, and 11 bases separated the two germline ends.